Shown below are 21 T cell receptor beta chains from a single sample sequenced in a study of CD8 T cells in ankylosing spondylitis. TCRdb reanalysed the 5' RACE reads using MiXCR and keeps one entry per CDR3 protein. The table has about 150,000 distinct CDR3 sequences, 44% seen once; the top ten hold roughly 15%. The sample taken for sequencing was synovial fluid, either unsorted or a sorted T cell fraction (not recorded which). Receptor source: a male donor with ankylosing spondylitis.

This clonotype was observed a single time. This rearrangement joins TRBV29-1 to TRBJ1-2; the match to TRBD1 covers 8 bases. Per the germline V gene, CDR1 is SQVTM and CDR2 is ANQGSEA. This CDR3 spans 15 amino acids. Germline trimming cut 4 bases from V and 4 bases from J; bases unmatched to any gene: 11. The CDR3 is CSVVPLDRGVYGYTF. The CDR3 region has the DNA TGCAGCGTTGTGCCCCTTGACAGGGGAGTCTATGGCTACACCTTC.

This clonotype came up once. CDR3 coding DNA: TGCGCCAGCAGCCCATATCGGTGGGTCGAGACCCAGTACTTC. It translates to CASSPYRWVETQYF. The chain carries TRBV4-1 and TRBJ2-5; D unclear. Looked up from germline, CDR1 is MGHRA and CDR2 is YSYEKL. This CDR3 contains 14 residues. V lost 4 bases and J 5 bases, leaving 14 bases between the germline ends.

This clonotype has at least ten counts. The chain couples TRBV2 to TRBJ2-7, with D uncertain. CDR1 is SNHLY, CDR2 FYNNEI, per germline. The CDR3 totals 15 residues. V was clipped by 4 bases and J by 0 bases, with 13 bases between them. CDR3 region: CASSAGYLSSYEQYF. The CDR3 bases are TGTGCCAGCAGTGCGGGTTATCTGAGCTCCTACGAGCAGTACTTC.

This clonotype showed up just once. The chain has TRBV28 and TRBJ1-3, with TRBD1 identical over 10 bases. Germline CDR1 reads MDHEN; CDR2 reads SYDVKM. The ends lost 3 bases at V and 5 bases at J; junction bases unmatched: 7. This CDR3 is built from 16 residues. The CDR3 region has the DNA TGTGCCAGCAGTTTGCGTGACAGGGGGCTCAGAAACACCATATATTTT. This sequence encodes CASSLRDRGLRNTIYF. The complete variable domain, with remaining parts taken from reference TRBV28 and TRBJ1-3, reads DVKVTQSSRYLVKRTGEKVFLECVQDMDHENMFWYRQDPGLGLRLIYFSYDVKMKEKGDIPEGYSVSREKKERFSLILESASTNQTSMYLCASSLRDRGLRNTIYFGEGSWLTVV.

This clonotype was seen more than once but under ten times. V and J are TRBV20-1 and TRBJ2-1; TRBD1 might be the D (6 bases). V gave up 5 bases and J gave up 5 bases, with 10 bases separating them. CDR1 and CDR2 from the germline V gene are DFQATT and SNEGSKA (reference sequence). The CDR3 length is 12 residues. The CDR3 spells CSALDSNNEQFF. The CDR3 DNA is TGCAGTGCTTTGGACAGTAACAATGAGCAGTTCTTC.

This chain joins TRBV4-1 and TRBJ1-5; D not resolved. The CDR3 runs to 17 residues. V lost 4 bases and J 4 bases, leaving 20 bases between the germline ends. Germline CDR1 and CDR2: MGHRA and YSYEKL. CDR3: CASSPGPCPWGNQPQHF. The CDR3 bases are TGCGCCAGCAGCCCCGGGCCCTGTCCTTGGGGTAATCAGCCCCAGCATTTT.

This clonotype was seen only a few times. The chain's CDR3 is CATRARDRGTNEQFF. As DNA, the CDR3 is TGTGCCACCAGAGCCCGGGACAGGGGGACCAATGAGCAGTTCTTC. The rearrangement uses TRBV15 and TRBJ2-1, with 11 bases lining up with TRBD1. Germline V CDR1 and CDR2: LNHNV, YYDKDF (reference sequence). The CDR3 contains 15 residues. V lost 6 bases to trimming and J lost 6 bases; unmatched junction nucleotides: 7.

The chain links TRBV2 to TRBJ2-4, with no clear D. Looked up from germline, CDR1 is SNHLY and CDR2 is FYNNEI. This CDR3 has 18 amino acids. V gave up 6 bases and J gave up 0 bases, with 21 bases separating them. CDR3 nucleotides: TGTGCCAGCAGAGTACCCACCCCTCCCATACTAGCCAAAAACATTCAGTACTTC. As protein: CASRVPTPPILAKNIQYF.

Points on this clonotype: A much larger clone differs by one base, so this may be a read error. This chain connects TRBV12-3 or TRBV12-4 to TRBJ2-2; TRBD1 matches at 7 bases. The CDR3 is 15 residues long. The CDR3: CASRHRDSNTRELFF. As DNA, the CDR3 is TGTGCCAGCAGACACCGGGACAGTAACACCAGGGAGCTGTTTTTT.

The V call is TRBV12-3 or TRBV12-4, the J call TRBJ2-7; tentatively, D is TRBD2 (6 bases). The CDR3 spans 16 residues. Between the trimmed V and J ends, which lost 4 bases and 1 base, there was a span of 17 bases. The CDR3 loop is CASSSYWDSLSYEQYF. The CDR3 nucleotides are TGTGCCAGCAGTTCTTACTGGGACTCCCTATCCTACGAGCAGTACTTC.

The rearrangement joins TRBV3-1 to TRBJ1-1; no definite D call. CDR3 size: 14 residues. From germline, CDR1 is LGHDT and CDR2 YNNKEL (reference sequence). V was clipped by 0 bases and J by 3 bases, with 8 bases between them. The DNA for the CDR3 is TGTGCCAGCAGCCAAGATTGGTGGGACACTGAAGCTTTCTTT. Translating it yields CASSQDWWDTEAFF.

This sequence joins TRBV7-2 and TRBJ2-7, with 15 positions matching TRBD2. The CDR3 extends over 15 amino acids. CDR1 and CDR2 (germline): SGHTA, FQGNSA. The ends lost 5 bases at V and 7 bases at J; junction bases unmatched: 6. This chain's CDR3 is CASSTRTSGRGEQYF. For the CDR3, the DNA is TGTGCCAGCAGCACCCGGACTAGCGGGAGGGGGGAGCAGTACTTC.

The CDR3 DNA reads as TGTGCCAGCAGCTTAATCGGAGGGGCGCAGGGCACAGATACGCAGTATTTT. Translation: CASSLIGGAQGTDTQYF. The rearrangement links TRBV7-3 to TRBJ2-3, with D tentatively TRBD2 (6 bases). The CDR3 totals 17 residues. V was clipped by 1 base and J by 1 base, with 15 bases between them. Germline V CDR1 and CDR2: SGHTA, FQGTGA.

J is TRBJ2-1 and V is TRBV7-6; D is unresolved. This CDR3 is 16 amino acids long. The ends were cut back, 5 bases at V and 0 bases at J, with 14 bases in the middle. Germline lookup yields CDR1 SGHVS and CDR2 FNYEAQ. CDR3 DNA: TGTGCCAGCAGCCAACGTAGAGTTAGCTCCTACAATGAGCAGTTCTTC. Translating it yields CASSQRRVSSYNEQFF. Full variable domain (remainder filled in from reference TRBV7-6 and TRBJ2-1): GAGVSQSPRYKVTKRGQDVALRCDPISGHVSLYWYRQALGQGPEFLTYFNYEAQQDKSGLPNDRFSAERPEGSISTLTIQRTEQRDSAMYRCASSQRRVSSYNEQFFGPGTRLTVL.

V usage is TRBV4-1 and J usage is TRBJ2-2; perhaps TRBD2 as D (6 bases). Germline V lookup: CDR1 MGHRA, CDR2 YSYEKL. V lost 3 bases, J lost 5 bases, and 10 bases lay in between. The CDR3 covers 14 residues. The CDR3 bases are TGCGCCAGCAGCCAGGCACTAGCAACCGGGGAGCTGTTTTTT. This encodes CASSQALATGELFF.

The chain combines TRBV5-1 with TRBJ2-3, with D unresolved. V was cut by 0 bases and J by 2 bases, with 7 bases left in between. The CDR3 contains 14 residues. Germline V gene lookup returns CDR1 SGHRS and CDR2 YFSETQ. The CDR3 spells CASSLDSPTDTQYF. The CDR3 DNA follows: TGCGCCAGCAGCTTGGACAGTCCCACAGATACGCAGTATTTT.

The table lists this clonotype with a count of one. The J gene is TRBJ1-2, the V gene TRBV4-1; unclear D gene. The germline V gene encodes CDR1 MGHRA and CDR2 YSYEKL. The CDR3 loop spans 15 amino acids. V was shortened by 4 bases and J by 7 bases, with 19 bases between the two germline ends. The CDR3 protein is CASSRSSRIIGGYTF. The CDR3 DNA is TGCGCCAGCAGCCGGAGTAGCAGGATAATAGGTGGCTACACCTTC.

The rearrangement uses TRBV19 and TRBJ2-7; 9 positions match TRBD2. CDR1 and CDR2 (germline): LNHDA, SQIVND (reference sequence). The trim removed 6 bases at V and 3 bases at J, leaving 6 bases unmatched. The CDR3 is made up of 14 amino acids. The CDR3 protein is CASSPGTSSYEQYF. In DNA, the CDR3 is TGTGCCAGTAGCCCCGGGACTAGCAGCTACGAGCAGTACTTC.

A few counts support this clonotype. The CDR3 sequence is CASSLGGTTEQYF. For the CDR3, the DNA is TGTGCCAGCAGTTTAGGAGGAACCACGGAGCAGTACTTC. The rearrangement uses TRBV12-3 or TRBV12-4 and TRBJ2-7; D is ambiguous. This CDR3 comprises 13 residues. V was shortened by 1 base and J by 7 bases, with 11 bases between the two germline ends.

The CDR3 DNA reads as TGTGCCAGCAGCTTAGCTAGCGGGGGATACACCGGGGAGCTGTTTTTT. Protein: CASSLASGGYTGELFF. The rearrangement joins TRBV7-2 to TRBJ2-2, with 9 bases lining up with TRBD2. CDR1 SGHTA and CDR2 FQGNSA come from the germline V gene. Trimming cost V 0 bases and J 3 bases; bases outside gene matches: 2. The CDR3 extends over 16 amino acids.

This clonotype was detected a few times. The chain is built from TRBV10-3 and TRBJ2-5, with 7 bases matching TRBD1. The germline V gene encodes CDR1 ENHRY and CDR2 SYGVKD. The CDR3 has 16 residues. V was clipped by 5 bases and J by 3 bases; unmatched bases: 12. In DNA form, the CDR3 reads TGTGCCATCAGTCTGAGTTGGCAGGGGGTCGAAGAGACCCAGTACTTC. Its protein product is CAISLSWQGVEETQYF.